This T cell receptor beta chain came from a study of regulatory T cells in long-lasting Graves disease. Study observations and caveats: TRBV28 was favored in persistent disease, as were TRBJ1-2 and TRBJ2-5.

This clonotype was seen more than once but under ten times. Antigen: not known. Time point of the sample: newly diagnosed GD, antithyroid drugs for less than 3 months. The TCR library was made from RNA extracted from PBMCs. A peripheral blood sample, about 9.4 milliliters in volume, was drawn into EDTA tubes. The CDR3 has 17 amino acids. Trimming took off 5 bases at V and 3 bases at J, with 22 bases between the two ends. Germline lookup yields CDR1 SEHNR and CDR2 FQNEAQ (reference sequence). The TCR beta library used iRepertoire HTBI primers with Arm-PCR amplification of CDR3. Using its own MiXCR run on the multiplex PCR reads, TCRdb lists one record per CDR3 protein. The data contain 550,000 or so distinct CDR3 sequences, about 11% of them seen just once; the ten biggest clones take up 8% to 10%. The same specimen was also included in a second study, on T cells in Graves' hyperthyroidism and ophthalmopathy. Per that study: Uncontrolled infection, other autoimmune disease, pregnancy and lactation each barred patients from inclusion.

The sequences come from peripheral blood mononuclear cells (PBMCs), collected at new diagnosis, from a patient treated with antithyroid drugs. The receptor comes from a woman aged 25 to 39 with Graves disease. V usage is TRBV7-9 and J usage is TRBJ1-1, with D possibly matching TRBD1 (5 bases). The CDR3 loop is CASSHRPIDRFYTEAFF. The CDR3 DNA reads TGTGCCAGCAGCCATCGCCCCATCGACAGATTTTACACTGAAGCTTTCTTT.